This is a list of T cell receptor beta chains from one sample in a study of T cells in Graves' hyperthyroidism and ophthalmopathy. Using its own MiXCR run on the multiplex PCR reads, TCRdb lists one record per CDR3 protein. Seen here are hundreds of thousands of distinct CDR3 sequences, around 42% observed once, and the top ten hold approximately 8.2%. Sequenced sample: peripheral blood or thyroid tissue (not recorded which). The receptors originated from a woman aged 18-29 years with Graves' hyperthyroidism. Both conserved end residues are part of each CDR3. A D gene is named only where the DNA matches it firmly. Where a row states a size, it is once, few, many or the class of an expanded clone; other rows omit it.

>.|12|TRBV2|.|TRBJ1-2
TGTGCCAGCAGGCCCGACTGGGATGGCTACACCTTC
CASRPDWDGYTF
>.|12|TRBV15|.|TRBJ2-6
TGTGCCACCAGCTCTGGGACCAACGTCCTGACTTTC
CATSSGTNVLTF
>.|16|TRBV7-1|TRBD1|TRBJ1-2
TGCGCCAGCAGCCGAGAGACAGGGGCCAGGGGCTATGGCTACACCTTC
CASSRETGARGYGYTF
>many|10|TRBV7-9|.|TRBJ2-5
TGTGCCACCCTAGAAGAGACCCAGTACTTC
CATLEETQYF
>.|13|TRBV12-3/TRBV12-4|.|TRBJ2-7
TGTGCCAGCAGTTCGGACGCAGCCTACGAGCAGTACTTC
CASSSDAAYEQYF
>few|16|TRBV2|TRBD1|TRBJ1-5
TGTGCCAGCAGCTTTAAGGGGGCTTTGAGCAATCAGCCCCAGCATTTT
CASSFKGALSNQPQHF
>.|12|TRBV19|.|TRBJ1-5
TGTGCCTGGAGCAGGGTTAATCAGCCCCAGCATTTT
CAWSRVNQPQHF
>few|14|TRBV2|.|TRBJ2-7
TGTGCCAGCACCCCACTGGACGAGGACTACGAGCAGTACTTC
CASTPLDEDYEQYF
>once|17|TRBV20-1|.|TRBJ2-7
TGCACCCCCCGCCTCGCCAAAAAGAGACCAGCTTACTTTGAGCAGTACTTC
CTPRLAKKRPAYFEQYF
>many|14|TRBV7-8|TRBD1|TRBJ1-2
TGTGCCAGCAGCTTAATGGAGGGGGCCTATGGCTACACCTTC
CASSLMEGAYGYTF
>.|14|TRBV7-9|TRBD1|TRBJ1-1
TGTGCCAGCAGCGGGACAGGGCGAGACACTGAAGCTTTCTTT
CASSGTGRDTEAFF
>.|16|TRBV11-2|.|TRBJ2-5
TGTGCCAGCAGCGACCTGGGGAACCGGTACCAAGAGACCCAGTACTTC
CASSDLGNRYQETQYF
>.|14|TRBV2|.|TRBJ1-6
TGTGCCAGCAGTAAGACAGGTATGAATTCACCCCTCCACTTT
CASSKTGMNSPLHF
>few|13|TRBV20-1|TRBD1|TRBJ2-2
TGCAGTGCTAGGACAGGGAGAGACGGGGAGCTGTTTTTT
CSARTGRDGELFF
>few|14|TRBV20-1|TRBD2|TRBJ2-7
TGCAGTGCTAGATCAGCGGGAGGCGTCGACGAGCAGTACTTC
CSARSAGGVDEQYF
>few|17|TRBV7-8|TRBD1|TRBJ2-5
TGTGCCAGCAGCTTAGTTACCGGACAGGGGGCATGGGAGACCCAGTACTTC
CASSLVTGQGAWETQYF
>.|14|TRBV12-3/TRBV12-4|TRBD1|TRBJ1-2
TGTGCCAGCAGTTCGACAGGGGAACACTATGGCTACACCTTC
CASSSTGEHYGYTF
>.|13|TRBV11-3|.|TRBJ1-1
TGTGCCAGCAGCTTAGGTGCGACGACTGAAGCTTTCTTT
CASSLGATTEAFF
>.|14|TRBV7-3|.|TRBJ2-5
TGTGCCAGCAGCCCCTCGGGGGGAGGACAGCCCCAGTACTTC
CASSPSGGGQPQYF
>few|14|TRBV19|.|TRBJ2-7
TGTGCCAGTAGTTTTGGACCCGTCGGCTACGAGCAGTACTTC
CASSFGPVGYEQYF
>many|13|TRBV5-1|.|TRBJ1-1
TGCGCCAGCAGCTTGTGGGAGAACACTGAAGCTTTCTTT
CASSLWENTEAFF
>many|14|TRBV2|.|TRBJ1-3
TGTGCCAGCAGTGAAGGACCATCTGGAAACACCATATATTTT
CASSEGPSGNTIYF
>.|15|TRBV7-2|.|TRBJ1-1
TGTGCCAGCAGCCCCCAGGGGACTATGAACACTGAAGCTTTCTTT
CASSPQGTMNTEAFF
>.|14|TRBV20-1|TRBD1|TRBJ1-1
TGCAGTGCTAGAGAGACAGGGGGCATCACTGAAGCTTTCTTT
CSARETGGITEAFF
>few|11|TRBV25-1|.|TRBJ1-1
TGTGCCTCCCTTAGGGACACTGAAGCTTTCTTT
CASLRDTEAFF
>.|14|TRBV15|.|TRBJ1-5
TGTGCCACCAGCAGAGCGGCAGGGATTCGCCCCCAGCATTTT
CATSRAAGIRPQHF
>many|12|TRBV10-3|.|TRBJ1-2
TGTGCCATCGGCGGTGATGAGTATGGCTACACCTTC
CAIGGDEYGYTF
>.|14|TRBV12-5|.|TRBJ2-2
TGTGCTAGTGGTTTGGTAACGAGCACCGGGGAGCTGTTTTTT
CASGLVTSTGELFF
>few|13|TRBV7-9|.|TRBJ2-7
TGTGCCAGCAGCTTAGATTATGTCCGGGAGCAGTACTTC
CASSLDYVREQYF